This T cell receptor beta chain was documented in a study of cytomegalovirus exposure and HLA in healthy donors. Overall study results and limits: By HLA locus, TCR association rates varied in a later analysis, with DRB1 showing the most and HLA-C the fewest.

The primer mix had 60 Vbeta and 13 Jbeta primers. Sequencing used immunoSEQ multiplex PCR; TCRdb keeps in-frame clones, though not all of them. The sample comprises about 210,000 clones, about 80% of which are singletons, and approximately 6% rests with the top ten. Notes on this clone: The antigen is unknown.

V dropped 3 bases and J dropped 6; count of bases not matched to a gene: 6. This CDR3 region has 15 residues. Germline CDR1 LNHNV, CDR2 YYDKDF (reference sequence). Healthy donors of bone marrow made up the group. The specimen sequenced was PBMCs. The chain is built from TRBV15 and TRBJ1-4; 8 positions agree with TRBD1. This TCR was recovered from a man in his forties or fifties in good health and CMV-seropositive. CDR3 nucleotides: TGTGCCACCAGCAGTGGGGGACAGGCTTATGAAAAACTGTTTTTT. As protein: CATSSGGQAYEKLFF.